The clone carrying this T cell receptor (beta chain) was observed at least ten times. Antigen unknown. CDR1 is SGHAT, CDR2 FQNNGV, per germline. This CDR3 has 16 residues. With 2 bases removed from V and 8 bases from J, the gap between germline ends came to 21 bases. This sample was included in a study of early T cells in non-severe SARS-CoV-2 infection. Whole-study context: Chains stayed unpaired after sequencing of bulk RNA from unsorted whole blood.

TCRdb ran MiXCR on the 5' RACE reads and lists one entry per CDR3 protein. The sample lists under 45,000 distinct CDR3 sequences, approximately 5.9% occurring once. Study results and caveats: Private and CD4 specificities were missed by VDJdb matching, which favored anti-spike CD8 responses.

The TCR sequence derives from an adult who was a healthcare worker with PCR-confirmed SARS-CoV-2 infection or an uninfected control (not recorded which). The material sequenced was whole blood, taken at baseline. The chain joins TRBV11-2 to TRBJ1-2; perhaps TRBD1 as D (5 bases). The CDR3 sequence: CASSLRELGGGAGYTF. The CDR3 coding sequence is TGTGCCAGCAGCTTAAGGGAGCTCGGTGGGGGAGCCGGCTACACCTTC.